The rows below give T cell receptor beta chains drawn from one sample of a study of T-cell memory formation after mild COVID-19. TCRdb itself ran the 5' RACE reads through MiXCR, one entry per CDR3 protein. The sample lists some 320,000 distinct CDR3 sequences, 14% seen once, with around a fifth in the top ten. Sequencing input: PBMCs or a T cell subset sorted from them (not recorded which). These receptors all stem from a man between 18 and 29 years old who had mild COVID-19 (a few samples of this study predate the infection). Cell type and time point are not known. CDR3s include the opening cysteine and the closing phenylalanine or tryptophan. A D gene is named only where the DNA matches it firmly. Clone size, where shown, is once, few, many, or a class for clones that have expanded.

d_call j_call cdr3_length clone_size v_call cdr3_aa
- TRBJ1-2 12 many TRBV7-2 CASSLGTYGYTF
- TRBJ2-3 17 few TRBV4-3 CASSQDRPRGGTDTQYF
- TRBJ2-3 16 few TRBV20-1 CSARNPLAGATDTQYF
TRBD2 TRBJ2-1 15 - TRBV6-2/TRBV6-3 CASRSGLAGGNEQFF
TRBD1 TRBJ2-6 18 - TRBV7-3 CASSPTGTGTSGANVLTF
TRBD1 TRBJ1-6 15 few TRBV11-2 CASSPRDRDNSPLHF
- TRBJ1-4 12 few TRBV14 CASSRNLEKLFF
- TRBJ1-5 14 - TRBV7-6 CASSLVGGNQPQHF
TRBD1 TRBJ1-2 15 few TRBV5-1 CASSFRDRSNYGYTF
- TRBJ2-1 13 - TRBV9 CASSNRDYNEQFF
TRBD2 TRBJ2-1 16 - TRBV28 CASRNRAGTSFHEQFF
- TRBJ1-1 13 - TRBV7-9 CASSTPPNTEAFF
- TRBJ1-6 14 few TRBV7-9 CASSLTVYNSPLHF
TRBD1 TRBJ1-6 13 few TRBV6-1 CASRGTGDSPLHF
TRBD1 TRBJ2-2 16 - TRBV7-3 CASSPPDRANAGELFF
TRBD1 TRBJ1-2 16 - TRBV28 CASSSPGTGGVYGYTF
- TRBJ2-7 11 - TRBV6-2/TRBV6-3 CASNRGYEQYF
- TRBJ2-1 15 few TRBV15 CATSRRTAYYNEQFF
- TRBJ1-2 14 many TRBV7-2 CASSPGTSYYGYTF
- TRBJ2-1 14 many TRBV7-2 CASSPEIVVREQFF
- TRBJ1-1 13 - TRBV6-1 CASGTTANTEAFF
- TRBJ2-2 13 few TRBV7-2 CASSLVYTGELFF
- TRBJ2-3 15 few TRBV7-2 CASSLVGPGTDTQYF
- TRBJ2-1 15 few TRBV11-3 CASSLDGSPYNEQFF
TRBD1 TRBJ2-5 15 few TRBV6-5 CASSYSRQGQETQYF
TRBD1 TRBJ1-3 15 - TRBV5-1 CASSFGQASGNTIYF
TRBD1 TRBJ1-4 21 - TRBV7-9 CASSSYTGTGTTPTTNEKLFF
- TRBJ2-2 17 few TRBV12-3/TRBV12-4 CASSLFGEGVLIGELFF
TRBD2 TRBJ2-1 15 few TRBV29-1 CSVQGLAGVGNEQFF
- TRBJ2-5 13 - TRBV4-3 CASSTQGQETQYF
- TRBJ2-7 14 few TRBV5-3 CARSPPRRVREQYF
TRBD1 TRBJ2-2 15 - TRBV5-4 CASSYGTGYTGELFF
- TRBJ2-7 12 few TRBV5-1 CASSNGQREQYF
- TRBJ1-5 14 - TRBV18 CASSPGLSNQPQHF
- TRBJ1-4 15 - TRBV20-1 CSARAGVSYNEKLFF
- TRBJ1-2 11 few TRBV7-2 CASSNSGGYTF
- TRBJ1-2 12 - TRBV4-3 CASSQGTYGYTF
- TRBJ1-2 13 many TRBV7-2 CASSHRQALSYTF
- TRBJ2-1 10 - TRBV6-2/TRBV6-3 CASSYGEQFF
TRBD2 TRBJ2-3 15 - TRBV20-1 CSARDFTSGLDTQYF
- TRBJ2-5 15 few TRBV20-1 CSARAPEGTRKTQYF
- TRBJ2-3 15 - TRBV7-2 CASSPRPLVTDTQYF
- TRBJ1-6 14 few TRBV12-3/TRBV12-4 CASRPGPYNSPLHF
TRBD2 TRBJ2-3 15 many TRBV4-2 CASSQGGGTQDTQYF
- TRBJ2-3 17 - TRBV6-5 CASSDTSRALGTDTQYF
TRBD1 TRBJ2-1 15 few TRBV5-1 CASSLPGQGANEQFF
- TRBJ1-1 15 few TRBV5-4 CASSLGGQAYTEAFF
- TRBJ2-5 17 many TRBV5-1 CASSRSQGRGRQETQYF
TRBD2 TRBJ2-7 15 - TRBV9 CASSVGSGGLYEQYF
TRBD2 TRBJ2-3 15 few TRBV5-1 CASSLSGVGTDTQYF
- TRBJ2-3 14 once TRBV29-1 CPAGTRLCTDTQYF
- TRBJ2-5 16 few TRBV25-1 CASSESRTSNPKTQYF